This TCR beta chain was obtained from a study of OX40 agonist ivuxolimab in advanced cancers. Notes on the research overall: Ivuxolimab, which targeted the costimulatory receptor OX40 (CD134), was an agonistic, fully human IgG2 monoclonal antibody. Intravenous ivuxolimab was administered to patients every 2 weeks at six dose levels: 0.01, 0.1, 0.3, 1.5, 3 and 10 mg/kg. Of the 50 to 55 patients in dose escalation, around 19 had hepatocellular carcinoma, around 15 had melanoma, 9 had renal cell carcinoma and 9 had head and neck cancer. In the dose-escalation cohort, more than 80% of patients were male, and the mean age was approximately 60 years with a range of roughly 20 to 80. Patients were allowed to have had prior anti-PD-1, anti-PD-L1 or anti-CTLA-4 therapy, and 40% to 45% of the dose-escalation patients had been treated with checkpoint inhibitors. Partial responses were achieved by three dose-escalation patients, of whom one had hepatocellular carcinoma and two had cutaneous melanoma. Peripheral TCRbeta sequencing was intended to test whether TCR sequence diversity was altered and clonal T-cell expansion was caused by ivuxolimab. The paper covers the monotherapy dose-escalation part of the phase I ivuxolimab trial, which included N = 52 patients.

Study-wide conclusions, independent of this receptor: Which antigens the clonally expanded peripheral T cells were specific for was not determined. In the 0.1-3.0 mg/kg groups, partial responders had among the lowest normalized peripheral clonal expansion, particularly in CD8+ T cells. Low levels of normalized T-cell clonal expansion were also seen in some patients who did not respond. At doses of 0.1 to 3.0 mg/kg, clonal expansion of both CD4+ and CD8+ T cells in blood was seen between baseline and week 6. After ivuxolimab, expanded clones were on average more numerous among CD8+ T cells than among CD4+ T cells.

To sequence the TCRbeta CDR3 region, genomic DNA was isolated from the sorted cells. The immunoSEQ Assay was used for sequencing of TCRbeta CDR3 regions. Here the immuneACCESS table is served through TCRdb, limited to in-frame sequences with V and J called. Missing clones are a known gap in these copies; in checked studies unresolved V genes cover under half, and the rest lacks a known reason. In this sample the table shows around 66,000 clones, roughly 85% of which occur a single time. Together, the top ten hold under 0.4% of the sample. CDR1 SGHDT and CDR2 YYEEEE are derived from the germline V gene. The CDR3 runs 15 residues from the cysteine to the phenylalanine. The kept DNA is CDR3 alone, 45 bases in frame from the first base. Cut back by 3 bases and 10 bases, the V and J ends lie 17 bases apart. Remarks on this clone: The antigen it binds to is not known. There are no base qualities to consult, and no much larger clone falls within one base. The sample contains more than one DNA sequence encoding this CDR3.

The trial excluded patients who had a history of autoimmune disease or were on systemic immunosuppression. Peripheral blood for TCR sequencing was collected from all dose cohorts at baseline, on cycle 4 day 1, and on cycle 7 day 1. The samples were taken from a phase I, first-in-human, multicenter, open-label dose-escalation trial of ivuxolimab. Adults with locally advanced or metastatic head and neck squamous cell, hepatocellular, melanoma or renal cell carcinoma were enrolled in the trial. CD4+ and CD8+ T cells were sorted separately from peripheral blood before TCR sequencing. The V and J segments used are TRBV5-6 and TRBJ1-6; a weak D assignment points to TRBD1 (5 bases agree). The source of this sequence is an adult with an advanced solid tumor such as melanoma, head and neck, liver or kidney cancer. The sequencing used CD4+ or CD8+ T cells sorted from blood, collected in a trial of the OX40 agonist ivuxolimab. This receptor carries the CDR3 CASSSGGGQNSPLHF. The DNA sequence is TGTGCCAGCAGCTCTGGGGGGGGTCAGAACTCACCCCTCCACTTT. The reference TRBV5-6 and TRBJ1-6 proteins fill in what lies around the CDR3, so the full variable domain reads DAGVTQSPTHLIKTRGQQVTLRCSPKSGHDTVSWYQQALGQGPQFIFQYYEEEERQRGNFPDRFSGHQFPNYSSELNVNALLLGDSALYLCASSSGGGQNSPLHFGNGTRLTVT.